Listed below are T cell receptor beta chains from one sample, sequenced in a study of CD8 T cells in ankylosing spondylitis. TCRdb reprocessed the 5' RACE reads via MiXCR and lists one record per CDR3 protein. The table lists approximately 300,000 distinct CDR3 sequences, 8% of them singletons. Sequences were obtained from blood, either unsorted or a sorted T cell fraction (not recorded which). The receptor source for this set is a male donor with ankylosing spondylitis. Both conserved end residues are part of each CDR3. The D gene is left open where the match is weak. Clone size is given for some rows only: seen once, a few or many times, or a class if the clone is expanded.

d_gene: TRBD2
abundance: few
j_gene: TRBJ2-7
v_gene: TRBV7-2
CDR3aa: CASSVQAGGSYEQYF
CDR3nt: TGTGCCAGCAGCGTACAGGCGGGGGGCTCCTACGAGCAGTACTTC

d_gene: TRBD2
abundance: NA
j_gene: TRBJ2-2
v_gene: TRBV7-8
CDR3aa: CASSFRTSGRTNTGELFF
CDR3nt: TGTGCCAGCAGCTTTCGGACTAGCGGGAGGACGAACACCGGGGAGCTGTTTTTT

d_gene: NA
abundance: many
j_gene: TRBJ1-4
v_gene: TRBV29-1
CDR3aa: CSVEDSGGKEKLFF
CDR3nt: TGCAGCGTTGAAGATTCGGGGGGGAAGGAAAAACTGTTTTTT

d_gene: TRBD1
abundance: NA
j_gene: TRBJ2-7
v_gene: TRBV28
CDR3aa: CASSYRDRVPYEQYF
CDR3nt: TGTGCCAGCAGCTACCGGGACAGGGTCCCCTACGAGCAGTACTTC

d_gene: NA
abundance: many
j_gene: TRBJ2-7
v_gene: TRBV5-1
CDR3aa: CASSLDGRTTYEQYF
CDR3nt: TGCGCCAGCAGCTTGGATGGACGAACTACCTACGAGCAGTACTTC

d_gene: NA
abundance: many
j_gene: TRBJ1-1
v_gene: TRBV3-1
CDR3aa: CASSQVRGGTEAFF
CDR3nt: TGTGCCAGCAGCCAAGTAAGGGGGGGGACTGAAGCTTTCTTT

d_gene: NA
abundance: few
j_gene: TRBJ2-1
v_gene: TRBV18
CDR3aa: CASSPGEPSGQFF
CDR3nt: TGTGCCAGCTCACCGGGAGAGCCCTCGGGGCAGTTCTTC

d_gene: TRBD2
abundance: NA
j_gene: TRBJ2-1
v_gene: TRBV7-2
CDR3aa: CASAWGAGGPNEQFF
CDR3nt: TGTGCCAGCGCCTGGGGTGCGGGAGGGCCCAATGAGCAGTTCTTC

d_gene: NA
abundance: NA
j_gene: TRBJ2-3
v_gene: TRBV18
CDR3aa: CASSPASSRTDTQYF
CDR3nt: TGTGCCAGCTCACCGGCTAGCAGCCGCACAGATACGCAGTATTTT

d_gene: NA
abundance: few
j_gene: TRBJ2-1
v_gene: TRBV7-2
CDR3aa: CASSRDGYYNEQFF
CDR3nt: TGTGCCAGCAGCCGCGACGGGTACTACAATGAGCAGTTCTTC

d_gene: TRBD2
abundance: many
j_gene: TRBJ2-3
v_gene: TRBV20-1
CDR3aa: CSARVLAGLTDTQYF
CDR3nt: TGCAGTGCTAGAGTCCTAGCGGGCCTCACAGATACGCAGTATTTT

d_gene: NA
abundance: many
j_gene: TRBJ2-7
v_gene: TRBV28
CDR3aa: CASSLQGTIEQYF
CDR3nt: TGTGCCAGCAGTTTACAGGGGACTATCGAGCAGTACTTC

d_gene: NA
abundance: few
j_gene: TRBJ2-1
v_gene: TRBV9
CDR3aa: CASSVRPGEDSRGNEQFF
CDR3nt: TGTGCCAGCAGCGTACGGCCCGGGGAGGACTCAAGAGGTAATGAGCAGTTCTTC

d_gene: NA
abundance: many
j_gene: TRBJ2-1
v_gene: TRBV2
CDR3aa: CASTDHSSYNEQFF
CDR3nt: TGTGCCAGCACGGACCACAGCTCCTACAATGAGCAGTTCTTC

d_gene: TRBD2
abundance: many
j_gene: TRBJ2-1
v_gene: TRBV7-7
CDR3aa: CASSPRRESFNEQFF
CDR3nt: TGTGCTAGCAGCCCAAGGCGGGAGAGTTTCAATGAGCAGTTCTTC

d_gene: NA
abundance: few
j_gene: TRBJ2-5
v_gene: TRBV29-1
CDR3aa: CSATEGETQYF
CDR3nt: TGCAGCGCTACGGAGGGGGAGACCCAGTACTTC

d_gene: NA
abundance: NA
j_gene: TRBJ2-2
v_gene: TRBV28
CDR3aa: CASRKGGFDGELFF
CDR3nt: TGTGCCAGCAGAAAGGGGGGTTTCGACGGGGAGCTGTTTTTT

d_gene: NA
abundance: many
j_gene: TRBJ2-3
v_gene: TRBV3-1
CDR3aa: CASSHAHTDTQYF
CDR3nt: TGTGCCAGCAGCCATGCTCACACAGATACGCAGTATTTT

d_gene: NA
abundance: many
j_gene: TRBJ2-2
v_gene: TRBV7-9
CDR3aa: CASSLAGRLTGELFF
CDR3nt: TGTGCCAGCTCCCTGGCGGGGAGACTCACCGGGGAGCTGTTTTTT

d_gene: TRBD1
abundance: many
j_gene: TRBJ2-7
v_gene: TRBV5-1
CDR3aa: CASSSTGAGGEQYF
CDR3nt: TGCGCCAGCAGCTCGACAGGGGCAGGAGGCGAGCAGTACTTC

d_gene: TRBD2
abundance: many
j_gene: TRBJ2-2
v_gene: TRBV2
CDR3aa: CASSTSGRGGTGELFF
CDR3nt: TGTGCCAGCAGCACTAGCGGGAGGGGGGGCACCGGGGAGCTGTTTTTT

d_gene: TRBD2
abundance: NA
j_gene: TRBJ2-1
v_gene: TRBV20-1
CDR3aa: CSLSGRREGLNEQFF
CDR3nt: TGCAGCCTATCGGGCCGGCGGGAGGGCCTAAATGAGCAGTTCTTC

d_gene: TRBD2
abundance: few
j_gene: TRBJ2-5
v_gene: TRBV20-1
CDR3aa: CSAGVSGRAETQYF
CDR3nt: TGCAGTGCCGGGGTCAGCGGGAGGGCGGAGACCCAGTACTTC

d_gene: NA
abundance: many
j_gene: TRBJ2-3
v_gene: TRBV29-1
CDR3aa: CSVGPGGTDTQYF
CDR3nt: TGCAGCGTTGGGCCGGGGGGCACAGATACGCAGTATTTT

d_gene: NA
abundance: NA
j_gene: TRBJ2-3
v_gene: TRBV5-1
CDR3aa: CASGSLDTQYF
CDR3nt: TGCGCCAGCGGGAGCTTAGATACGCAGTATTTT

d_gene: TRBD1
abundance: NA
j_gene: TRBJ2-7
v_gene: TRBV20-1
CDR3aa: CSARDPLGQYEQYF
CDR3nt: TGCAGTGCTAGAGACCCTTTGGGACAGTACGAGCAGTACTTC

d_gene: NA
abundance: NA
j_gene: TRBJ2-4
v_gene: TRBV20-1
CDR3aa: CSAGNRARNIQYF
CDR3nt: TGCAGTGCTGGTAACAGGGCCAGAAACATTCAGTACTTC

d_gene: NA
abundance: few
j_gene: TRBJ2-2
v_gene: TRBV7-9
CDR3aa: CASSLTLSGSGELFF
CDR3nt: TGTGCCAGCAGCCTAACCCTCTCCGGGTCCGGGGAGCTGTTTTTT

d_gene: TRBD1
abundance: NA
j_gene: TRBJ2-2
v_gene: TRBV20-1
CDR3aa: CSARGQVFPGELFF
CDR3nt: TGCAGTGCTAGGGGACAGGTGTTTCCCGGGGAGCTGTTTTTT

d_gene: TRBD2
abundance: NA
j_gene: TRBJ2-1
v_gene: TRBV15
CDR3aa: CATSRDSGRACFF
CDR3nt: TGTGCCACCAGCAGAGATAGCGGGAGGGCTTGCTTCTTC

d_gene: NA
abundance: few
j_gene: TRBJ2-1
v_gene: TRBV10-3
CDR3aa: CAISESITPGGNEQFF
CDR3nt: TGTGCCATCAGTGAGTCCATAACACCAGGCGGAAATGAGCAGTTCTTC

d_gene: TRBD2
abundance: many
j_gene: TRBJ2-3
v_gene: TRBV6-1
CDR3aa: CASSGTSLTTQYF
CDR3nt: TGTGCCAGCAGTGGGACTAGCTTGACTACGCAGTATTTT

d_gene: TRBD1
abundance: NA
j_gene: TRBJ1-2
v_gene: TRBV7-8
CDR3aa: CASSLGGQGLYTF
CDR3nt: TGTGCCAGCAGCTTAGGGGGACAGGGGCTCTACACCTTC

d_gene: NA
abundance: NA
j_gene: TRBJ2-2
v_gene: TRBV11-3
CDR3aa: CASSPEGVGELFF
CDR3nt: TGTGCCAGCAGCCCAGAAGGGGTCGGGGAGCTGTTTTTT

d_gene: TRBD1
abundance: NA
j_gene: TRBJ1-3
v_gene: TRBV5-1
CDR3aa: CASSTGDSAGNTIYF
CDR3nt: TGCGCCAGCAGCACTGGGGACAGCGCTGGAAACACCATATATTTT

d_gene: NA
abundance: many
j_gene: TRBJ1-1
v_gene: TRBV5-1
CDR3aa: CASSLAGNTEAFF
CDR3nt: TGTGCCAGCAGCTTAGCGGGGAACACTGAAGCTTTCTTT

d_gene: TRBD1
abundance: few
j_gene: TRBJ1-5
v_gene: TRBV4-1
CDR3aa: CASSQGTGRPQHF
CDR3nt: TGCGCCAGCAGCCAAGGGACAGGGCGGCCCCAGCATTTT

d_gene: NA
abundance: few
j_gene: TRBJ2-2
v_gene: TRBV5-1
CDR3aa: CASSLGPSNANTGELFF
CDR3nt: TGCGCCAGCAGCTTGGGACCTTCCAACGCGAACACCGGGGAGCTGTTTTTT

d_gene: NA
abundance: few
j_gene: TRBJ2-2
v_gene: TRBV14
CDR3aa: CASSRGRNTGELFF
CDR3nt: TGTGCCAGCAGCCGGGGGCGGAACACCGGGGAGCTGTTTTTT

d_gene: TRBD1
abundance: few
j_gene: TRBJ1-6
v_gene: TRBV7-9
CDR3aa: CASSWGQEDSPLHF
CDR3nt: TGTGCCAGCAGCTGGGGACAGGAAGATTCACCCCTCCACTTT

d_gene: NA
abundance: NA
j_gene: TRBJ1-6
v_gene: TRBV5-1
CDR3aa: CASSWREQNSPLHF
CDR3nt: TGCGCCAGCAGCTGGAGGGAACAGAATTCACCCCTCCACTTT